The 10 T cell receptor beta chains listed next were all sequenced from one sample in a study of glioma-infiltrating T cells after dendritic cell vaccination. The time point denotes: after dendritic cell vaccination, including at tumor progression/relapse. Method: immunoSEQ multiplex PCR; TCRdb's copy keeps in-frame clones and lacks some. The sample carries tens of thousands of clones, 80% to 85% recorded once. The starting material was blood, obtained after dendritic cell vaccination. All receptors come from a human donor with glioblastoma.

The gene calls are TRBV19 and TRBJ2-7; no clear D gene. Trimming pared 0 bases from V and 3 bases from J, leaving 6 bases between. The CDR3 runs 13 residues. Germline V gene lookup returns CDR1 LNHDA and CDR2 SQIVND (reference sequence). This CDR3 reads CASSIEQHYEQYF. CDR3 nucleotide sequence: TGTGCCAGTAGTATAGAACAGCACTACGAGCAGTACTTC.

This clone has ten or more counts. The chain joins TRBV19 to TRBJ1-1; D unresolved. This CDR3 region has 14 residues. In germline, CDR1 is LNHDA, CDR2 SQIVND (reference sequence). V lost 3 bases, J lost 2 bases, and 10 bases lay in between. The CDR3 reads CASSIAADNTEAFF. DNA of the CDR3: TGTGCCAGTAGTATTGCGGCAGATAACACTGAAGCTTTCTTT.

The chain links TRBV2 to TRBJ1-2; the D gene is possibly TRBD1 (6 bases). V lost 6 bases and J 0 bases, leaving 17 bases between the germline ends. The CDR3 loop spans 16 amino acids. In germline, CDR1 is SNHLY, CDR2 FYNNEI. CDR3 residues: CASSFDRSNTNYGYTF. CDR3 in DNA: TGTGCCAGCAGCTTTGACAGGTCCAATACTAACTATGGCTACACCTTC.

V gene TRBV9 combines with J gene TRBJ2-5, with 10 bases that match TRBD2. Germline trimming cut 3 bases from V and 5 bases from J; bases unmatched to any gene: 10. CDR3 length: 16 amino acids. Germline V CDR1 and CDR2: SGDLS, YYNGEE. The CDR3 here is CASSARSGGRGETQYF. CDR3 sequence (DNA): TGTGCCAGCAGCGCGCGTAGCGGGGGGCGAGGGGAGACCCAGTACTTC.

The chain carries TRBV4-1 and TRBJ1-5; D gene uncertain. Trimming left V 4 bases short and J 4 bases short, with 8 bases between. The V gene's germline CDR1 is MGHRA and CDR2 YSYEKL. This CDR3 has 13 amino acids. CDR3 protein: CASSPLMNQPQHF. The CDR3 DNA follows: TGCGCCAGCAGCCCCCTAATGAATCAGCCCCAGCATTTT.

V and J are TRBV6-5 and TRBJ1-5, with 8 bases identical to TRBD1. Germline CDR1 MNHEY, CDR2 SVGAGI. This CDR3 is 14 amino acids long. The V gene end was trimmed by 5 bases and the J gene end by 7 bases; junction bases not matched to a gene: 7. DNA for the CDR3: TGTGCCAGCAGTCCTGGACAGGGCGTACAGCCCCAGCATTTT. Protein sequence: CASSPGQGVQPQHF.

The CDR3 DNA is TGTGCCAGCAGCGTAGTGGAGGGGGCTCTCCTGGGGGAGCAGTTCTTC. This codes for CASSVVEGALLGEQFF. The genes are TRBV9 and TRBJ2-1; D perhaps matches TRBD1 (7 bases). CDR3 length equals 16 residues. Germline V gene data show CDR1 as SGDLS and CDR2 as YYNGEE. V was shortened by 0 bases and J by 10 bases, with 20 bases between the two germline ends.

The chain uses TRBV7-2 and TRBJ2-7; 7 nucleotides line up with TRBD1. This CDR3 has 14 amino acids. Germline lookup yields CDR1 SGHTA and CDR2 FQGNSA. The V segment lost 4 bases and the J segment 5 bases; nucleotides outside the gene matches: 8. CDR3 nucleotide sequence: TGTGCCAGCAGCTCCCCGACAGGGAACGACGAGCAGTACTTC. It yields the protein CASSSPTGNDEQYF.

This clone came up a few times. The rearrangement joins TRBV5-5 to TRBJ2-2; 7 nucleotides align to TRBD2. Looked up from germline, CDR1 is SGHKS and CDR2 is YYEKEE (reference sequence). The trim removed 4 bases at V and 1 base at J, leaving 10 bases unmatched. CDR3 length: 17 amino acids. The DNA for the CDR3 is TGTGCCAGCAGCACACGCTTCGCGGGGGTGAACACCGGGGAGCTGTTTTTT. Amino acids: CASSTRFAGVNTGELFF.

The V gene is TRBV4-1, the J gene TRBJ2-2, with TRBD2 identical over 7 bases. Germline CDR1 is MGHRA and CDR2 is YSYEKL. V gave up 3 bases and J gave up 6 bases; unmatched junction bases: 7. The CDR3 is 15 residues long. Written as DNA, the CDR3 is TGCGCCAGCAGCCACGGGGAGGGGCGGGCCGGGGAGCTGTTTTTT. Its protein is CASSHGEGRAGELFF.